This T cell receptor (beta chain) was sequenced during a study of T cells in Graves' hyperthyroidism and ophthalmopathy. Turning to this clonotype: Its antigen is unidentified.

RNA transcripts served as the template for amplifying TCR beta CDR3 regions. HTBI primers were used for first-round RT-PCR of the TCR CDR3. TCRdb passed the multiplex PCR reads through MiXCR, listing each CDR3 protein once. The data contain 550,000 to 600,000 distinct CDR3 sequences, about 45% of them singletons. Study-level points and caveats: A model using 13 V-J features told ophthalmopathy apart from stable hyperthyroidism.

Those patients with uncontrolled infection, other autoimmune disease, pregnancy or lactation were excluded. Used for diagnoses were clinical symptoms, serum thyroxine and TRAb, thyroid ultrasound and orbital computed tomography. The V gene lost 4 bases and the J gene lost 7 bases, with 15 bases spanning the gap. This CDR3 is 13 amino acids long. Germline V lookup: CDR1 SGHDT, CDR2 YYEEEE. The clonotype originates from an adult woman with Graves' disease, either hyperthyroidism or ophthalmopathy (not recorded which). The V call is TRBV5-6, the J call TRBJ2-7; D gene ambiguous. Sequences were obtained from peripheral blood or thyroid tissue (not recorded which). The CDR3 region is CASSVAWKGEQYF. The DNA for the CDR3 is TGTGCCAGCAGCGTGGCATGGAAGGGAGAGCAGTACTTC.